This TCR beta chain was sequenced in a study of blood T cell repertoires in COVID-19. As for the study in general: Samples came from the United States, Italy and Spain, spanning acute and convalescent COVID-19. PBMCs, B-cell-depleted T cells, or T cells provided the cDNA or gDNA that made up the material.

Original processing notes: Amplification of reference gene primers provided the estimated nucleated cell counts. The table came from immunoSEQ multiplex PCR; TCRdb's copy has only in-frame clones and leaves some out. V, J and clone size were drawn from that table, and D and trimming were deduced from the DNA. This table holds 7,500 to 10,000 clones, about 80% found once. The CDR3 is made up of 17 amino acids. J was trimmed by 4 bases and V by 5 bases; bases with no gene match: 15. The V gene's germline CDR1 is SGHVS and CDR2 FQNEAQ. The sequenced material came from peripheral blood. This receptor was taken from a human donor in a cohort sampled during active COVID-19. The chain has TRBV7-8 and TRBJ2-3, with 7 positions matching TRBD2. DNA for the CDR3: TGTGCCAGCAGCCCTAGAGCGGGCGGGGGTAACGCAGATACGCAGTATTTT. Encoded protein: CASSPRAGGGNADTQYF.